This T cell receptor beta chain was retrieved from a study of OX40 agonist ivuxolimab in advanced cancers. Produced via immunoSEQ multiplex PCR; TCRdb's table is partial and in-frame only. The data show about 100,000 clones, roughly 90% seen once. This CDR3 is 15 amino acids long. V was clipped by 0 bases and J by 0 bases, with 7 bases between them. Germline V gene lookup returns CDR1 SGHRS and CDR2 YFSETQ. The input for sequencing was CD4+ or CD8+ T cells sorted from blood, taken in a trial of the OX40 agonist ivuxolimab. This receptor was identified in an adult with an advanced solid tumor such as melanoma, head and neck, liver or kidney cancer. J is TRBJ1-5 and V is TRBV5-1; no clear D. The CDR3 DNA reads TGCGCCAGCAGCTTGGGGCAGTATAGCAATCAGCCCCAGCATTTT. Translation: CASSLGQYSNQPQHF.